The clone carrying this T cell receptor beta chain occurred many times. Its specificity is unknown. In germline, CDR1 is LGHNA, CDR2 YSLEER. The CDR3 loop spans 15 amino acids. The trim removed 1 base at V and 5 bases at J, leaving 6 bases unmatched. 5'RACE template switching added a universal primer site and UMIs to TCR cDNA. MiXCR, applied by TCRdb to the 5' RACE reads, yields one record per CDR3 protein. The sample has about 75,000 distinct CDR3 sequences; more than 5.5% are singletons. This sample is drawn from a study of T cells after yellow fever vaccination. Whole-study findings and limits: Faster peaking, at day 5 versus 15, marked a secondary response that was weaker. Reappearance after the booster was observed for most primary-vaccination clones (roughly 97% CD4, over 70% CD8). The appearance of a small share of clonotypes in both CD4 and CD8 compartments was observed.

The clonotype was recovered from a man aged 18 to 30 who received the YFV17D yellow fever vaccine. The sample was CD8+ T cells sorted from PBMCs, taken more than 8 days after the first yellow fever vaccination. This rearrangement joins TRBV4-3 to TRBJ2-5; TRBD1 matches 8 bases. The CDR3: CASSQAQGVGETQYF. The CDR3 DNA reads TGCGCCAGCAGCCAAGCACAGGGGGTCGGGGAGACCCAGTACTTC.